Below, one T cell receptor beta chain is given with its context. From germline, CDR1 is SGHRS and CDR2 YFSETQ. The CDR3 is 14 amino acids. Trimming took 4 bases from V and 6 from J; bases not matched to a gene: 4. These data belong to a study of control samples from healthy donors and cancer patients. Assay used: immunoSEQ multiplex PCR; TCRdb lists only in-frame clones, some missing. The profile shows 100,000 to 150,000 clones, 87% of them singletons. This sequence was found in a man between 18 and 35 years old in good health. This chain links TRBV5-1 with TRBJ1-4, with 9 bases that match TRBD1. The specimen was blood. CDR3 bases: TGCGCCAGCAGCCTCGGGACAGGGTATGAAAAACTGTTTTTT. Amino acid sequence: CASSLGTGYEKLFF.